A single sample gave rise to the 21 T cell receptor beta chains below, sequenced in a study of blood T cell repertoires in COVID-19. Repertoires were generated with immunoSEQ multiplex PCR, while TCRdb's copy carries only in-frame clones and drops some. The sample lists tens of thousands of clones; around 85% were seen once. Sequenced sample: peripheral blood. Receptors were obtained from an elderly woman with active or convalescent COVID-19.

As for this clone: This specimen includes other DNA sequences encoding the same CDR3. The CDR3 sequence is CASSLVSGSTDTQYF. CDR3 coding DNA: TGTGCCAGCAGCTTAGTATCAGGGAGCACAGATACGCAGTATTTT. V and J are TRBV7-2 and TRBJ2-3; D perhaps matches TRBD1 (5 bases). Deletions cut 1 base from V and 0 bases from J, with 8 bases between. This CDR3 has 15 residues. Germline CDR1 and CDR2: SGHTA and FQGNSA.

This chain links TRBV3-1 (or the pseudogene TRBV3-2) with TRBJ1-5; 9 bases line up with TRBD1. Unmatched junction bases numbered 4, after V lost 1 base and J lost 6 bases. Germline V gene sequence: CDR1 LGHDT, CDR2 YNNKEL (reference sequence). The CDR3 is made up of 15 amino acids. Here the CDR3 DNA reads TGTGCCAGCAGCCAAGTACAGGGGGCAGGTCAGCCCCAGCATTTT. Translated, it gives CASSQVQGAGQPQHF.

In this sample, this clone turned up many times. The CDR3 loop reads CASSLRTGDNEKLFF. DNA of the CDR3: TGTGCCAGCAGCCTCCGGACAGGGGATAATGAAAAACTGTTTTTT. The chain joins TRBV5-4 to TRBJ1-4; 9 bases agree with TRBD1. Trimming took 4 bases from V and 4 from J; bases not matched to a gene: 5. Germline CDR1 SGHNT, CDR2 YYREEE (reference sequence). This CDR3 comprises 15 residues.

The chain links TRBV27 to TRBJ2-7, with 7 nucleotides matching TRBD2. Germline V CDR1 and CDR2: MNHEY, SMNVEV (reference sequence). V shed 4 bases, J shed 0 bases, and the junction held 9 bases outside the gene matches. This CDR3 is built from 16 residues. CDR3 sequence reads: CASSYPSGEGSYEQYF. The DNA for the CDR3 is TGTGCCAGCAGTTACCCCTCCGGGGAGGGCTCCTACGAGCAGTACTTC.

The chain couples TRBV3-1 (or the pseudogene TRBV3-2) to TRBJ1-2; a weak D match, TRBD1 (5 bases). V lost 1 base to trimming and J lost 8 bases, with 8 bases between them. The germline CDR1 and CDR2 sequences are LGHDT and YNNKEL (reference sequence). The CDR3 has 12 residues. CDR3 in amino acids: CASSQGTQGYTF. The CDR3 nucleotides are TGTGCCAGCAGCCAAGGGACACAAGGCTACACCTTC.

This chain links TRBV6-2 or TRBV6-3 with TRBJ2-1; D remains unclear. The CDR3 is made up of 13 amino acids. Deletions cut 4 bases from V and 7 bases from J, with 11 bases between. Germline V gives CDR1 MNHEY, CDR2 SVGEGT. CDR3 bases: TGTGCCAGCAGTTCCCGCGACTGGAATGAGCAGTTCTTC. Protein: CASSSRDWNEQFF.

This chain uses TRBV5-1 with TRBJ1-2; D ambiguous. Trimming stripped 0 bases from V and 4 bases from J, with 10 bases between. There are 14 residues in the CDR3. Germline CDR1 is SGHRS and CDR2 is YFSETQ. The CDR3 nucleotides are TGCGCCAGCAGCTTGGCCGGGTATAGCTATGGCTACACCTTC. It is translated as CASSLAGYSYGYTF. The full variable domain, completed using reference TRBV5-1 and TRBJ1-2, is KAGVTQTPRYLIKTRGQQVTLSCSPISGHRSVSWYQQTPGQGLQFLFEYFSETQRNKGNFPGRFSGRQFSNSRSEMNVSTLELGDSALYLCASSLAGYSYGYTFGSGTRLTVV.

This clone was detected only once. The V call is TRBV5-3, the J call TRBJ2-1; the D gene is possibly TRBD2 (6 bases). TRBV5-3 is recorded as an ORF, its role being uncertain. Trimming left V 7 bases short and J 0 bases short, with 8 bases between. The CDR3 consists of 13 residues. The CDR3 DNA is TGTGCCAGAGGGGACTCCTCCTACAATGAGCAGTTCTTC. Residues: CARGDSSYNEQFF.

The gene calls are TRBV5-8 and TRBJ2-3; possibly TRBD1 for D (5 bases). Germline CDR1 reads SGHTS; CDR2 reads YDEGEE. V was trimmed by 0 bases and J by 3 bases, leaving 8 bases between them. The CDR3 covers 14 residues. The CDR3 sequence: CASSLGRETDTQYF. The CDR3 DNA sequence: TGTGCCAGCAGCTTGGGCAGGGAAACAGATACGCAGTATTTT.

This clone was seen only a few times. The chain uses TRBV9 and TRBJ2-7; 7 nucleotides line up with TRBD2. Germline-derived CDR1 and CDR2 are SGDLS and YYNGEE. Losses at the gene ends were 0 bases for V and 3 bases for J; bases not matched to a gene: 3. There are 14 residues in the CDR3. The CDR3 nucleotides are TGTGCCAGCAGCGTAGATTCTAGCGGCTACGAGCAGTACTTC. Translating it yields CASSVDSSGYEQYF.

The chain has TRBV24-1 and TRBJ1-3, with D unresolved. Germline V lookup: CDR1 KGHDR, CDR2 SFDVKD. This CDR3 region has 13 residues. V was pared by 5 bases and J by 4 bases, with 8 bases between. DNA for the CDR3: TGTGCCACCAGTGGTGGGGAGGGAAACACCATATATTTT. Translated: CATSGGEGNTIYF.

This chain joins TRBV5-4 and TRBJ2-6; possible D gene TRBD2, 6 bases. The CDR3 contains 16 residues. Germline-derived CDR1 and CDR2 are SGHNT and YYREEE (reference sequence). V gave up 5 bases and J gave up 1 base, with 13 bases separating them. The DNA of the CDR3 is TGTGCCAGCAGTTTTCCCGGGGGTTCTGGGGCCAACGTCCTGACTTTC. It codes for CASSFPGGSGANVLTF.

This clone was observed a handful of times. This rearrangement joins TRBV7-2 to TRBJ1-6, with 11 bases matching TRBD1. The ends lost 5 bases at V and 7 bases at J; junction bases unmatched: 7. Per germline, CDR1 SGHTA and CDR2 FQGNSA. The CDR3 is made up of 16 amino acids. In DNA form, the CDR3 reads TGTGCCAGCAGCGCGTCCTGGGACAGGGGGAATTCACCCCTCCACTTT. Its translation is CASSASWDRGNSPLHF.

The gene calls are TRBV9 and TRBJ2-5, with TRBD1 matching 7 bases. CDR3 length: 16 amino acids. CDR1 is SGDLS, CDR2 YYNGEE, per germline. V gave up 0 bases and J gave up 5 bases; unmatched junction bases: 10. CDR3 nucleotides: TGTGCCAGCAGCGTAGAGGGCAGGGGGTCCTACGAGACCCAGTACTTC. It specifies CASSVEGRGSYETQYF.

V and J are TRBV7-8 and TRBJ1-3; TRBD1 might be the D (5 bases). With 5 bases removed from V and 1 base from J, the gap between germline ends came to 9 bases. The CDR3 has 14 amino acids. Per germline, CDR1 SGHVS and CDR2 FQNEAQ. The DNA of the CDR3 is TGTGCCAGCAGCATTCAGGGATCTGGAAACACCATATATTTT. This translates into CASSIQGSGNTIYF.

The J gene is TRBJ1-2, the V gene TRBV12-3 or TRBV12-4; tentatively, D is TRBD1 (6 bases). The V and J ends lost 6 bases and 0 bases respectively, with 8 bases between them. There are 13 residues in the CDR3. Written as DNA, the CDR3 is TGTGCCAGCAGGGGGGCGGCTAACTATGGCTACACCTTC. Its protein is CASRGAANYGYTF.

This rearrangement joins TRBV19 to TRBJ2-5; possibly TRBD2 for D (6 bases). The V end lost 6 bases, the J end lost 7 bases, and 30 bases lay between the germline ends. Germline V gene data show CDR1 as LNHDA and CDR2 as SQIVND (reference sequence). CDR3 size: 18 residues. In DNA form, the CDR3 reads TGTGCCAGTAGCGGAGAGCAGCGGGCGGTGAACTATAGAGGGACCCAGTACTTC. Its translation is CASSGEQRAVNYRGTQYF.

The rearrangement links TRBV7-2 to TRBJ1-2, with a tentative D call TRBD1 (6 bases). CDR3 length: 14 amino acids. Trimming took 3 bases from V and 8 from J, leaving 16 bases between them. CDR1 and CDR2 from the germline V gene are SGHTA and FQGNSA. The DNA of the CDR3 is TGTGCCAGCAGCTTGAGACAGGCTAAGGAGGGCTACACCTTC. This encodes CASSLRQAKEGYTF.

This chain uses TRBV19 with TRBJ1-5, with D unclear. The length of the CDR3 is 18 residues. The germline V and J ends were trimmed by 3 bases and 0 bases, with 18 bases remaining between them. The V gene's germline CDR1 is LNHDA and CDR2 SQIVND (reference sequence). CDR3 bases: TGTGCCAGTAGTATTGGCATGGCAGGCGGGTATAGCAATCAGCCCCAGCATTTT. It translates to CASSIGMAGGYSNQPQHF.

V is TRBV6-1 and J is TRBJ1-2; 7 nucleotides align to TRBD1. This CDR3 has 15 amino acids. Germline CDR1 is MNHNS and CDR2 is SASEGT. V shed 5 bases and J 0 bases; nucleotides not matched to a gene: 6. CDR3: CASSKGTAANYGYTF. CDR3 DNA: TGTGCCAGCAGTAAAGGGACAGCAGCTAACTATGGCTACACCTTC.

This clone came up a few times. The genes are TRBV11-1 and TRBJ1-1; 7 bases align to TRBD1. The CDR3 has 13 residues. The germline V gene has CDR1 SGHAT and CDR2 FQDESV (reference sequence). Unmatched junction bases numbered 5, after V lost 2 bases and J lost 8 bases. The CDR3 loop is CASSLFRQGEAFF. The CDR3 DNA is TGTGCCAGCAGCTTATTTCGACAGGGCGAAGCTTTCTTT.